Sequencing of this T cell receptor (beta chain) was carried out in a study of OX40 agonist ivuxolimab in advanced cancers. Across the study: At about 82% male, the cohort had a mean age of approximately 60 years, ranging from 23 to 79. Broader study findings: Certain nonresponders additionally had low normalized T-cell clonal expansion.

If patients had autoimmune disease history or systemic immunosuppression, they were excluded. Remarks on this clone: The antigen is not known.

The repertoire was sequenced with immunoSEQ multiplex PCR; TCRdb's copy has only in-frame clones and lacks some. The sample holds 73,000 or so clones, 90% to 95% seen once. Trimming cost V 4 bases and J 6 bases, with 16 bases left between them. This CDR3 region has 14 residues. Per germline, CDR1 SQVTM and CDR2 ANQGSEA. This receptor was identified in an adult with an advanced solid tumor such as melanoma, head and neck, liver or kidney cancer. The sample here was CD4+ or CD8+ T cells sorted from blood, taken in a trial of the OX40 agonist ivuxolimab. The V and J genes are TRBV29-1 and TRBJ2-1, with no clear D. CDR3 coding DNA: TGCAGCGTTGGATTCCCTACGATGTCCAATGAGCAGTTCTTC. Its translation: CSVGFPTMSNEQFF.